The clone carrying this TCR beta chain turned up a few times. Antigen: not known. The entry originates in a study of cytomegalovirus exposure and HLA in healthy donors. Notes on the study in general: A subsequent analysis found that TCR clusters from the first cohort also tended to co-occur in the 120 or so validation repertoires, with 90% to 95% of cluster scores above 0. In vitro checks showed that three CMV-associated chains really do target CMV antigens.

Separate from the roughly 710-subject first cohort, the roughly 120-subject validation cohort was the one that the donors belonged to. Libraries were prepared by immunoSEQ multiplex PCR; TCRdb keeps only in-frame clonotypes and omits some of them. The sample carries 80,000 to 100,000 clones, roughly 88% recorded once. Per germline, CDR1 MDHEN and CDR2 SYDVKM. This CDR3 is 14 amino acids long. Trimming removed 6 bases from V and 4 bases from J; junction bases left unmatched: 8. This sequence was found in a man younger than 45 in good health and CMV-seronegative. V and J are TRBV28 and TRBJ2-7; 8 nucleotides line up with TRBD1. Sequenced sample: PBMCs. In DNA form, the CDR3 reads TGTGCCAGCAGCCTGGACAGGGCTGGTTACGAGCAGTACTTC. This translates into CASSLDRAGYEQYF.